Listed below are T cell receptor beta chains from one sample, sequenced in a study of T cell repertoires in cytomegalovirus infection. MiXCR, run by TCRdb on the reads, gives a single entry per CDR3 protein. The sample has some 100,000 distinct CDR3 sequences; more than 20% are singletons. Source material: CD8+ T cells from PBMCs. The receptors come from a human donor in good health (CMV status not recorded). Some clones in this sample may be carry-over from other donors' samples. CDR3s include the opening cysteine and the closing phenylalanine or tryptophan. D genes are given only for firm matches. Part of the rows lack a size; the others show once, few, many or a class for expanded clones.

v_gene: TRBV12-3/TRBV12-4
abundance: -
j_gene: TRBJ1-5
d_gene: -
CDR3aa: CASSGEGLSNQPQHF
CDR3nt: TGTGCCAGCAGTGGGGAGGGGTTGAGCAATCAGCCCCAGCATTTT

v_gene: TRBV6-2/TRBV6-3
abundance: few
j_gene: TRBJ2-3
d_gene: -
CDR3aa: CASSYSEEFSPVATDTQYF
CDR3nt: TGTGCCAGCAGTTACTCGGAGGAATTCAGTCCGGTCGCCACAGATACGCAGTATTTT

v_gene: TRBV7-2
abundance: many
j_gene: TRBJ2-5
d_gene: TRBD2
CDR3aa: CASAPPAQGGRLRETQYF
CDR3nt: TGTGCCAGCGCGCCTCCTGCCCAGGGCGGGAGGTTAAGAGAGACCCAGTACTTC

v_gene: TRBV29-1
abundance: few
j_gene: TRBJ2-1
d_gene: TRBD1
CDR3aa: CSVEPNRDRGPYNEQFF
CDR3nt: TGCAGCGTTGAGCCCAACCGGGACAGGGGCCCCTACAATGAGCAGTTCTTC

v_gene: TRBV7-3
abundance: -
j_gene: TRBJ2-7
d_gene: -
CDR3aa: CASSLAFQGSEQYF
CDR3nt: TGTGCCAGCAGCTTAGCCTTCCAGGGGAGCGAGCAGTACTTC

v_gene: TRBV4-2
abundance: -
j_gene: TRBJ2-7
d_gene: TRBD2
CDR3aa: CASSQDRGLATEYF
CDR3nt: TGTGCCAGCAGCCAAGATAGGGGACTAGCGACCGAGTACTTC

v_gene: TRBV7-9
abundance: many
j_gene: TRBJ1-2
d_gene: -
CDR3aa: CASNPSTDNYGYTF
CDR3nt: TGTGCCAGCAACCCTTCGACGGATAACTATGGCTACACCTTC

v_gene: TRBV13
abundance: -
j_gene: TRBJ2-5
d_gene: TRBD1
CDR3aa: CASSLGPDRGKTQYF
CDR3nt: TGTGCCAGCAGCTTAGGCCCGGACAGGGGTAAGACCCAGTACTTC

v_gene: TRBV4-3
abundance: -
j_gene: TRBJ2-5
d_gene: TRBD2
CDR3aa: CASSQGLAASEDQYF
CDR3nt: TGCGCCAGCAGCCAGGGACTAGCGGCCTCAGAGGACCAGTACTTC

v_gene: TRBV6-2/TRBV6-3
abundance: -
j_gene: TRBJ2-2
d_gene: -
CDR3aa: CASSAGISGELFF
CDR3nt: TGTGCCAGCAGTGCCGGTATTAGCGGGGAGCTGTTTTTT

v_gene: TRBV11-3
abundance: few
j_gene: TRBJ2-2
d_gene: -
CDR3aa: CASSSRDGEANTGELFF
CDR3nt: TGTGCCAGCAGCTCCCGGGACGGAGAAGCGAACACCGGGGAGCTGTTTTTT

v_gene: TRBV20-1
abundance: once
j_gene: TRBJ1-2
d_gene: -
CDR3aa: CSARDKGPLTNYGYTF
CDR3nt: TGCAGTGCTAGAGATAAGGGGCCACTGACTAACTATGGCTACACCTTC

v_gene: TRBV28
abundance: -
j_gene: TRBJ1-1
d_gene: TRBD1
CDR3aa: CASSQDRGRMNTEAFF
CDR3nt: TGTGCCAGCAGTCAGGACAGGGGGCGGATGAACACTGAAGCTTTCTTT

v_gene: TRBV11-2
abundance: -
j_gene: TRBJ2-3
d_gene: -
CDR3aa: CASRRLSDTQYF
CDR3nt: TGTGCCAGCAGACGACTATCAGATACGCAGTATTTT

v_gene: TRBV7-2
abundance: many
j_gene: TRBJ1-2
d_gene: -
CDR3aa: CASSDPFNYGYTF
CDR3nt: TGTGCCAGCAGCGACCCCTTTAACTATGGCTACACCTTC

v_gene: TRBV7-2
abundance: many
j_gene: TRBJ1-5
d_gene: -
CDR3aa: CASSLRAGADQPQHF
CDR3nt: TGTGCCAGCAGCTTACGGGCAGGGGCTGATCAGCCCCAGCATTTT

v_gene: TRBV6-2/TRBV6-3
abundance: many
j_gene: TRBJ2-7
d_gene: -
CDR3aa: CASSYHTGASYEQYF
CDR3nt: TGTGCCAGCAGTTACCATACGGGAGCCTCCTACGAGCAGTACTTC

v_gene: TRBV7-3
abundance: -
j_gene: TRBJ2-5
d_gene: TRBD2
CDR3aa: CASSGAAGEGETQYF
CDR3nt: TGTGCCAGCAGCGGCGCTGCGGGGGAGGGAGAGACCCAGTACTTC

v_gene: TRBV7-6
abundance: many
j_gene: TRBJ1-1
d_gene: TRBD1
CDR3aa: CASSLGGQGNMNTEAFF
CDR3nt: TGTGCCAGCAGCTTAGGCGGACAGGGGAATATGAACACTGAAGCTTTCTTT

v_gene: TRBV11-2
abundance: -
j_gene: TRBJ1-5
d_gene: -
CDR3aa: CASSPGVGNSNQPQHF
CDR3nt: TGTGCCAGCAGCCCCGGAGTGGGCAATAGCAATCAGCCCCAGCATTTT

v_gene: TRBV14
abundance: few
j_gene: TRBJ2-2
d_gene: -
CDR3aa: CASRFRLAGELFF
CDR3nt: TGTGCCAGCAGGTTCAGGCTCGCCGGGGAGCTGTTTTTT

v_gene: TRBV7-6
abundance: many
j_gene: TRBJ2-3
d_gene: -
CDR3aa: CASSITGTDTQYF
CDR3nt: TGTGCCAGCAGCATTACAGGGACAGATACGCAGTATTTT

v_gene: TRBV6-2/TRBV6-3
abundance: -
j_gene: TRBJ2-2
d_gene: -
CDR3aa: CASWDSENTGELFF
CDR3nt: TGTGCCAGCTGGGACTCGGAAAACACCGGGGAGCTGTTTTTT

v_gene: TRBV4-3
abundance: few
j_gene: TRBJ1-5
d_gene: -
CDR3aa: CASSQATGLGDQPQHF
CDR3nt: TGCGCCAGCAGCCAAGCAACAGGGCTTGGTGATCAGCCCCAGCATTTT

v_gene: TRBV7-6
abundance: many
j_gene: TRBJ2-7
d_gene: TRBD2
CDR3aa: CASSGRPGGATYEQYF
CDR3nt: TGTGCCAGCAGCGGCCGGCCGGGAGGGGCGACCTACGAGCAGTACTTC

v_gene: TRBV29-1
abundance: -
j_gene: TRBJ2-7
d_gene: -
CDR3aa: CSVRTETYEQYF
CDR3nt: TGCAGCGTTAGGACGGAAACCTACGAGCAGTACTTC

v_gene: TRBV29-1
abundance: -
j_gene: TRBJ2-2
d_gene: TRBD1
CDR3aa: CSVTTGERAGELFF
CDR3nt: TGCAGCGTAACGACAGGGGAGAGAGCCGGGGAGCTGTTTTTT

v_gene: TRBV28
abundance: -
j_gene: TRBJ1-6
d_gene: TRBD1
CDR3aa: CANRGTANSPLHF
CDR3nt: TGTGCCAACAGGGGGACAGCCAATTCACCCCTCCACTTT

v_gene: TRBV18
abundance: -
j_gene: TRBJ2-1
d_gene: -
CDR3aa: CASSPPSTDNEQFF
CDR3nt: TGTGCCAGCTCACCACCCTCCACGGACAATGAGCAGTTCTTC

v_gene: TRBV6-6
abundance: few
j_gene: TRBJ1-2
d_gene: TRBD1
CDR3aa: CASTAGQEHGYTF
CDR3nt: TGTGCCAGCACAGCGGGACAGGAGCATGGCTACACCTTC

v_gene: TRBV7-9
abundance: many
j_gene: TRBJ2-3
d_gene: -
CDR3aa: CASSSSGASTDTQYF
CDR3nt: TGTGCCAGCAGCTCCTCGGGGGCCTCCACAGATACGCAGTATTTT

v_gene: TRBV29-1
abundance: -
j_gene: TRBJ2-5
d_gene: TRBD1
CDR3aa: CSVPGQGALETQYF
CDR3nt: TGCAGCGTACCTGGACAGGGGGCTTTGGAGACCCAGTACTTC

v_gene: TRBV6-2/TRBV6-3
abundance: few
j_gene: TRBJ2-2
d_gene: -
CDR3aa: CASSSTGPESGELFF
CDR3nt: TGTGCCAGCAGTTCTACAGGCCCAGAGTCCGGGGAGCTGTTTTTT

v_gene: TRBV5-5
abundance: -
j_gene: TRBJ2-7
d_gene: TRBD1
CDR3aa: CASSTRDRNPYEQYF
CDR3nt: TGTGCCAGCAGCACCCGGGACAGGAATCCCTACGAGCAGTACTTC

v_gene: TRBV3-1
abundance: few
j_gene: TRBJ2-1
d_gene: -
CDR3aa: CASSLLAYEQFF
CDR3nt: TGTGCCAGCAGCCTCCTAGCGTATGAGCAGTTCTTC

v_gene: TRBV29-1
abundance: -
j_gene: TRBJ2-5
d_gene: TRBD1
CDR3aa: CSVEDDRGVETQYF
CDR3nt: TGCAGCGTTGAAGACGACAGGGGTGTTGAGACCCAGTACTTC

v_gene: TRBV7-9
abundance: few
j_gene: TRBJ2-1
d_gene: TRBD2
CDR3aa: CASSKAASGRPEQFF
CDR3nt: TGTGCCAGCAGCAAAGCGGCTAGCGGGCGCCCAGAGCAGTTCTTC

v_gene: TRBV6-2/TRBV6-3
abundance: many
j_gene: TRBJ2-1
d_gene: TRBD2
CDR3aa: CASSYSFSSGSLGPNEQFF
CDR3nt: TGTGCCAGCAGTTACTCGTTCTCTAGCGGGAGCCTGGGGCCCAATGAGCAGTTCTTC

v_gene: TRBV7-9
abundance: -
j_gene: TRBJ1-2
d_gene: TRBD1
CDR3aa: CASSNIVGTGLGYGYTF
CDR3nt: TGTGCCAGCAGCAACATCGTCGGGACAGGGCTAGGCTATGGCTACACCTTC

v_gene: TRBV2
abundance: -
j_gene: TRBJ2-1
d_gene: TRBD2
CDR3aa: CASRKGLAGLNEQFF
CDR3nt: TGTGCCAGCAGGAAGGGACTAGCGGGATTAAATGAGCAGTTCTTC

v_gene: TRBV12-3/TRBV12-4
abundance: many
j_gene: TRBJ2-7
d_gene: TRBD1
CDR3aa: CASSLAGTGNDEQYF
CDR3nt: TGTGCCAGCAGTCTTGCCGGGACAGGGAACGACGAGCAGTACTTC

v_gene: TRBV11-3
abundance: many
j_gene: TRBJ1-4
d_gene: TRBD1
CDR3aa: CASSTVGQGAMEKLFF
CDR3nt: TGTGCCAGCAGCACAGTCGGACAGGGCGCGATGGAAAAACTGTTTTTT

v_gene: TRBV14
abundance: -
j_gene: TRBJ2-2
d_gene: -
CDR3aa: CASSQDGRGETGELFF
CDR3nt: TGTGCCAGCAGCCAAGATGGCAGGGGAGAGACCGGGGAGCTGTTTTTT

v_gene: TRBV6-2/TRBV6-3
abundance: -
j_gene: TRBJ2-7
d_gene: TRBD1
CDR3aa: CASSYSGQVGRYEQYF
CDR3nt: TGTGCCAGCAGTTACTCGGGACAGGTCGGACGCTACGAGCAGTACTTC

v_gene: TRBV7-2
abundance: -
j_gene: TRBJ2-7
d_gene: TRBD1
CDR3aa: CTSSWGTGLAYEQYF
CDR3nt: TGTACCAGCAGCTGGGGGACAGGTCTCGCCTACGAGCAGTACTTC

v_gene: TRBV5-4
abundance: many
j_gene: TRBJ2-2
d_gene: -
CDR3aa: CASSLFSGNTGELFF
CDR3nt: TGTGCCAGCAGCTTGTTTAGCGGGAACACCGGGGAGCTGTTTTTT